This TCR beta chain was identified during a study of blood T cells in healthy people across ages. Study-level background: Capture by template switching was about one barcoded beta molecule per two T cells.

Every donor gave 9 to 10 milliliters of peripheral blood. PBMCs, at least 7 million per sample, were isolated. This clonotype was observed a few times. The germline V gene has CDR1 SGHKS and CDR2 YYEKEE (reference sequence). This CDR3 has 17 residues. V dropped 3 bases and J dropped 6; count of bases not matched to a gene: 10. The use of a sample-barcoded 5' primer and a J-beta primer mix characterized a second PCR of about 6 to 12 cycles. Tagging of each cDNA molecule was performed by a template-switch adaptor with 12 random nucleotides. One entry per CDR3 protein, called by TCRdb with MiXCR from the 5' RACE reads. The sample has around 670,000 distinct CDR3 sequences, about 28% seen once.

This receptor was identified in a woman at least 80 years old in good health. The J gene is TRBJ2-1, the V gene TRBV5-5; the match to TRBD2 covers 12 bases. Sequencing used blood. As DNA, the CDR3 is TGTGCCAGCAGCTCCGCCCCACGGACTAGCGGGATCAATGAGCAGTTCTTC. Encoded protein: CASSSAPRTSGINEQFF.